This is a list of T cell receptor beta chains from one sample in a study of T cell responses to AZD1222 COVID-19 vaccine. Measured with immunoSEQ multiplex PCR; TCRdb has only the in-frame clones, and not every one. The sample lists some 83,000 clones; 86% were seen once. The sample was peripheral blood, taken on day 0 of AZD1222 vaccination. The receptors here all came from an adult in good health. Both conserved end residues are part of each CDR3. Each record gives: clone size, V gene, CDR3 length, J gene, D gene, CDR3 protein, CDR3 DNA. D genes are given only for firm matches. Only some rows state a clone size, as once, few, many or a class for expanded clones.

-	TRBV3-1/TRBV3-2	15	TRBJ1-1	TRBD1	CASSGQGTDHTEAFF	TGTGCCAGCAGCGGTCAAGGGACAGATCACACTGAAGCTTTCTTT
-	TRBV20-1	11	TRBJ2-5	TRBD2	CSGVAGETQYF	TGCAGTGGGGTAGCGGGAGAGACCCAGTACTTC
-	TRBV10-3	13	TRBJ1-1	-	CAALGRANTEAFF	TGTGCGGCCTTGGGCAGGGCGAACACTGAAGCTTTCTTT
once	TRBV6-6	13	TRBJ2-3	-	CASSYSGEGGQYF	TGTGCCAGCAGTTACTCGGGGGAAGGTGGGCAGTATTTT
once	TRBV7-8	15	TRBJ1-1	-	CASSRPRTPNTEAFF	TGTGCCAGCAGCCGCCCCCGGACACCGAACACTGAAGCTTTCTTT
-	TRBV3-1/TRBV3-2	14	TRBJ2-3	-	CASAPGPVPDTQYF	TGTGCCAGCGCCCCGGGACCCGTCCCCGATACGCAGTATTTT
-	TRBV3-1/TRBV3-2	15	TRBJ1-3	-	CASSQARGSGNTIYF	TGTGCCAGCAGCCAAGCCCGGGGCTCTGGAAACACCATATATTTT
-	TRBV7-8	16	TRBJ1-5	-	CASSPHSRRNNQPQHF	TGTGCCAGCAGCCCCCATAGTCGACGGAACAATCAGCCCCAGCATTTT
once	TRBV9	18	TRBJ2-6	-	CASSPSGHHFSGANVLTF	TGTGCCAGCAGCCCCTCGGGTCACCACTTCTCTGGGGCCAACGTCCTGACTTTC
-	TRBV5-4	15	TRBJ1-4	-	CASSERRTTNEKLFF	TGTGCCAGCAGCGAGAGACGGACAACTAATGAAAAACTGTTTTTT
once	TRBV7-2	13	TRBJ2-7	TRBD2	CASSSRGRGEQYF	TGTGCCAGCAGCTCACGCGGGAGAGGCGAGCAGTACTTC
-	TRBV6-5	14	TRBJ1-5	-	CASNTLIGGQPQHF	TGTGCCAGCAACACCTTGATAGGGGGTCAGCCCCAGCATTTT
few	TRBV28	14	TRBJ2-3	TRBD1	CASSSTGMVDTQYF	TGTGCCAGCAGTTCGACAGGGATGGTGGATACGCAGTATTTT
-	TRBV21-1	15	TRBJ1-2	-	CASSNGGFRIYGYTF	TGTGCCAGCAGCAACGGTGGCTTCAGGATTTATGGCTACACCTTC
-	TRBV6-6	16	TRBJ2-1	-	CASSYFVGSKDNEQFF	TGTGCCAGCAGTTACTTTGTGGGTTCAAAAGACAATGAGCAGTTCTTC
few	TRBV19	15	TRBJ2-3	-	CASSMAVSSTDTQYF	TGTGCCAGTAGTATGGCTGTTTCTAGCACAGATACGCAGTATTTT
-	TRBV4-1	15	TRBJ2-7	TRBD2	CASSQESSGGYEQYF	TGCGCCAGCAGCCAAGAATCCAGCGGGGGTTACGAGCAGTACTTC
-	TRBV10-2	13	TRBJ1-5	-	CASSEDAYGPQHF	TGCGCCAGCAGTGAAGACGCCTACGGGCCCCAGCATTTT
-	TRBV7-9	15	TRBJ2-7	TRBD1	CASIPPGQGFHEQYF	TGTGCCAGCATCCCGCCGGGACAGGGCTTTCACGAGCAGTACTTC
-	TRBV27	11	TRBJ2-1	-	CASSALNEQFF	TGTGCCAGCAGTGCCCTTAATGAGCAGTTCTTC
-	TRBV3-1/TRBV3-2	15	TRBJ2-3	TRBD2	CASSHSGGSTDTQYF	TGTGCCAGCAGCCATAGCGGGGGTAGCACAGATACGCAGTATTTT
-	TRBV3-1/TRBV3-2	15	TRBJ1-6	-	CASRPDSSYNSPLHF	TGTGCCAGCAGACCAGACAGCTCCTATAATTCACCCCTCCACTTT
-	TRBV28	15	TRBJ2-1	TRBD1	CASSTGQGGYNEQFF	TGTGCCAGCAGTACGGGACAGGGTGGGTACAATGAGCAGTTCTTC
-	TRBV18	14	TRBJ2-7	-	CASSRGGASYEQYF	TGTGCCAGCTCACGGGGCGGGGCCTCCTACGAGCAGTACTTC
once	TRBV15	17	TRBJ2-6	-	CATSRAVGASGANVLTF	TGTGCCACCAGCAGAGCCGTCGGGGCCTCTGGGGCCAACGTCCTGACTTTC